The entry that follows covers one T cell receptor (beta chain) sequence. One base away lies a much larger clone, so this may be a sequencing read error. TCRdb reprocessed the reads via MiXCR and lists one record per CDR3 protein. The sample records under 300,000 distinct CDR3 sequences, 29% being singletons. This entry is derived from a study of kidney transplant recipient with SARS-CoV-2 infection. The sample in question was a blood sample, obtained at baseline and on roughly day 110 from a kidney transplant recipient. This receptor was taken from a male patient in his 30s who had COVID-19 and was a kidney transplant recipient. Some T cells may be transferred from the graft donor.

CDR3 region: CASSLESYNERFF. As DNA, the CDR3 is TGTGCCAGCAGCTTAGAGTCCTACAATGAGCGGTTCTTC. The chain recombines TRBV7-3 with TRBJ2-1; D is unresolved. The CDR3 contains 13 residues. CDR1 is SGHTA, CDR2 FQGTGA, per germline.